One sample yielded the 16 T cell receptor beta chains listed below, sequenced in a study of radiotherapy plus CTLA-4 blockade in lung cancer. Measured with immunoSEQ multiplex PCR; TCRdb has only the in-frame clones, and not every one. The sample records tens of thousands of clones, around 73% being singletons. This specimen was peripheral blood, taken from a patient treated with radiotherapy plus ipilimumab. The receptors were sampled from a human donor with non-small cell lung cancer who had a complete response to radiotherapy plus ipilimumab.

This chain links TRBV7-2 with TRBJ1-1, with D uncertain. Trimming took 5 bases from V and 2 from J, leaving 15 bases between them. The V gene's germline CDR1 is SGHTA and CDR2 FQGNSA. This CDR3 is built from 15 residues. The CDR3 spells CASSITGSGNTEAFF. The DNA for the CDR3 is TGTGCCAGCAGCATTACGGGTTCCGGAAACACTGAAGCTTTCTTT.

The chain recombines TRBV30 with TRBJ1-4; a possible D gene is TRBD1 (5 bases). CDR3 length equals 17 residues. V shed 2 bases and J shed 0 bases, with 16 bases lying between them. The germline gives CDR1 GTSNPN, CDR2 SVGIG (reference sequence). The CDR3 reads CAWSPGARGPTNEKLFF. CDR3 coding DNA: TGTGCCTGGAGTCCAGGTGCTCGGGGCCCAACTAATGAAAAACTGTTTTTT.

The gene calls are TRBV19 and TRBJ1-3; the match to TRBD1 covers 10 bases. The J segment lost 4 bases and the V segment lost 4 bases, leaving 16 bases of the junction unmatched. Germline V gene lookup returns CDR1 LNHDA and CDR2 SQIVND (reference sequence). The CDR3 runs 19 residues. The CDR3 nucleotides read TGTGCCAGTAGTAGAACCGGGACAGGGGACTCACTCCTAGGAAACACCATATATTTT. Protein sequence: CASSRTGTGDSLLGNTIYF.

V gene TRBV4-3 combines with J gene TRBJ1-5; D is ambiguous. There are 16 residues in the CDR3. Trimming shortened V by 0 bases and J by 0 bases, and 9 bases separated the two germline ends. The V gene's germline CDR1 is LGHNA and CDR2 YSLEER. This CDR3 reads CASSQDHRYSNQPQHF. The CDR3 DNA is TGCGCCAGCAGCCAAGATCACAGATATAGCAATCAGCCCCAGCATTTT.

Only one count was recorded for this clone. The V and J genes are TRBV11-3 and TRBJ2-3; a weak D match, TRBD1 (5 bases). This CDR3 comprises 15 residues. V was pared by 5 bases and J by 0 bases, with 12 bases between. The germline CDR1 and CDR2 sequences are SGHNT and YENEEA. The CDR3 bases are TGTGCCAGCAGCCCGAGACCAGGGAGCACAGATACGCAGTATTTT. Translated, it gives CASSPRPGSTDTQYF.

In DNA form, the CDR3 reads TGTGCCAGCAGCTTAGTCGGTGGGGGCAATCAGCCCCAGCATTTT. Translated, it gives CASSLVGGGNQPQHF. This sequence joins TRBV7-2 and TRBJ1-5; D is uncertain. This CDR3 is built from 15 residues. Germline V gives CDR1 SGHTA, CDR2 FQGNSA. V shed 1 base and J shed 2 bases, with 9 bases lying between them.

The V and J genes are TRBV11-3 and TRBJ2-1; no clear D gene. The germline V gene encodes CDR1 SGHNT and CDR2 YENEEA. This CDR3 comprises 13 residues. V shed 5 bases and J shed 2 bases, with 7 bases lying between them. The CDR3 reads CASSEGTYNEQFF. The CDR3 DNA reads as TGTGCCAGCAGCGAAGGGACCTACAATGAGCAGTTCTTC.

This chain joins TRBV14 and TRBJ1-1, with D perhaps TRBD1 (6 bases). CDR1 is SGHDN, CDR2 FVKESK, per germline. Trimming took 2 bases from V and 5 from J, leaving 15 bases between them. This CDR3 region has 15 residues. The CDR3 coding sequence is TGTGCCAGCAGCCAAACACAGGGAAGAGATACTGAAGCTTTCTTT. Translating it yields CASSQTQGRDTEAFF.

This clone showed up just a few times. J is TRBJ2-7 and V is TRBV2; 7 bases match TRBD1. The junction had 9 bases not matched to a gene; V was cut back by 6 bases and J by 1 base. This CDR3 spans 15 amino acids. Germline V gene data show CDR1 as SNHLY and CDR2 as FYNNEI. The CDR3 is CASRETGVSSYEQYV. CDR3 in DNA: TGTGCCAGCAGAGAAACAGGGGTTTCATCCTACGAGCAGTACGTC.

The chain joins TRBV27 to TRBJ1-1; tentatively, D is TRBD1 (5 bases). Germline CDR1 MNHEY, CDR2 SMNVEV (reference sequence). The CDR3 is 15 amino acids. Trimming left V 1 base short and J 3 bases short, with 12 bases between. The CDR3 sequence: CASSLLVGADTEAFF. CDR3 DNA sequence: TGTGCCAGCAGTTTATTAGTTGGGGCGGACACTGAAGCTTTCTTT.

The V and J genes are TRBV27 and TRBJ1-4; D perhaps matches TRBD1 (6 bases). The germline V gene encodes CDR1 MNHEY and CDR2 SMNVEV (reference sequence). Trimming removed 6 bases from V and 6 bases from J, with 14 bases in between. There are 14 residues in the CDR3. The chain's CDR3 is CASSPAGGYEKLFF. CDR3 DNA: TGTGCCAGCAGCCCGGCGGGGGGCTATGAAAAACTGTTTTTT.

J is TRBJ2-3 and V is TRBV30; D perhaps matches TRBD2 (7 bases). V was shortened by 0 bases and J by 2 bases, with 9 bases between the two germline ends. The germline gives CDR1 GTSNPN, CDR2 SVGIG (reference sequence). The CDR3 sequence is 14 residues long. For the CDR3, the DNA is TGTGCCTGGAGTGTAGGGGGGGTCACAGATACGCAGTATTTT. Amino acid sequence: CAWSVGGVTDTQYF. Using reference TRBV30 and TRBJ2-3 for the parts outside the CDR3, the full variable domain is SQTIHQWPATLVQPVGSPLSLECTVEGTSNPNLYWYRQAAGRGLQLLFYSVGIGQISSEVPQNLSASRPQDRQFILSSKKLLLSDSGFYLCAWSVGGVTDTQYFGPGTRLTVL.

This chain uses TRBV2 with TRBJ2-2; TRBD2 is a possible D gene (7 bases). CDR3 length: 16 amino acids. Between the trimmed V and J ends, which lost 10 bases and 0 bases, there was a span of 18 bases. The V gene's germline CDR1 is SNHLY and CDR2 FYNNEI. The CDR3 DNA reads TGTGCCACCACCGAGGAGGGGGGGGCGAACACCGGGGAGCTGTTTTTT. The encoded protein is CATTEEGGANTGELFF.

V and J are TRBV15 and TRBJ2-5; D not certain. The CDR3 extends over 12 amino acids. With 1 base removed from V and 4 bases from J, the gap between germline ends came to 4 bases. Germline CDR1 is LNHNV and CDR2 is YYDKDF (reference sequence). As DNA, the CDR3 is TGTGCCACCAGCAGAGGGGGAGAGACCCAGTACTTC. Its translation is CATSRGGETQYF. Together with reference TRBV15 and TRBJ2-5, the CDR3 gives the full variable domain: DAMVIQNPRYQVTQFGKPVTLSCSQTLNHNVMYWYQQKSSQAPKLLFHYYDKDFNNEADTPDNFQSRRPNTSFCFLDIRSPGLGDTAMYLCATSRGGETQYFGPGTRLLVL.

The chain is built from TRBV9 and TRBJ1-1; a possible D gene is TRBD1 (5 bases). Germline CDR1 and CDR2: SGDLS and YYNGEE. The germline V and J ends were trimmed by 6 bases and 0 bases, with 15 bases remaining between them. The CDR3 covers 15 residues. The CDR3 protein is CASTKGVGMNTEAFF. The CDR3 DNA sequence: TGTGCCAGCACCAAAGGGGTAGGAATGAACACTGAAGCTTTCTTT.

This chain uses TRBV2 with TRBJ1-3, with a weak D call TRBD1 (6 bases). The germline V and J ends were trimmed by 5 bases and 0 bases, with 14 bases remaining between them. Germline CDR1 and CDR2: SNHLY and FYNNEI. This CDR3 is 16 amino acids long. CDR3 loop: CASSTYRVNSGNTIYF. The CDR3 region has the DNA TGTGCCAGCAGTACTTACAGGGTAAACTCTGGAAACACCATATATTTT.